Below, 17 T cell receptor beta chains from the same sample are listed, as sequenced in a study of cytomegalovirus exposure and HLA in healthy donors. PCR amplification relied on 60 Vbeta primers (plus 13 Jbeta primers). Assay: immunoSEQ multiplex PCR; the TCRdb copy retains only in-frame clones and omits some. Found here are fewer than 250,000 clones, approximately 78% of them singletons; the top ten hold 2.9%. Sequencing used PBMCs. These receptors all come from a man younger than 45 in good health and CMV-seronegative.

V is TRBV10-2 and J is TRBJ1-2; 8 nucleotides line up with TRBD1. The germline gives CDR1 WSHSY, CDR2 SAAADI. V lost 2 bases, J lost 8 bases, and 7 bases stayed unmatched. This CDR3 region has 14 residues. CDR3: CASSEPGQGRGYTF. CDR3 nucleotides: TGCGCCAGCAGTGAGCCCGGACAGGGCCGCGGCTACACCTTC.

The rearrangement links TRBV6-6 to TRBJ2-1, with D tentatively TRBD2 (6 bases). Germline assignment: CDR1 MNHNY and CDR2 SVGAGI (reference sequence). The CDR3 has 14 amino acids. The germline V and J ends were trimmed by 0 bases and 6 bases, with 9 bases remaining between them. The CDR3 coding sequence is TGTGCCAGCAGTTACTCGAACGGGGGCAATGAGCAGTTCTTC. As protein: CASSYSNGGNEQFF.

The chain recombines TRBV5-1 with TRBJ2-1; TRBD2 matches at 9 bases. CDR3 length: 17 residues. Germline trimming cut 3 bases from V and 5 bases from J; bases unmatched to any gene: 12. In germline, CDR1 is SGHRS, CDR2 YFSETQ. The chain's CDR3 is CASSSGGSGGRDNEQFF. As DNA, the CDR3 is TGCGCCAGCAGCTCGGGGGGAAGCGGGGGGAGGGACAATGAGCAGTTCTTC.

The sample holds a few counts of this clone. This sequence joins TRBV29-1 and TRBJ2-1; possibly TRBD1 for D (5 bases). The CDR3 extends over 11 amino acids. Germline-derived CDR1 and CDR2 are SQVTM and ANQGSEA. The germline V and J ends were trimmed by 4 bases and 10 bases, with 11 bases remaining between them. CDR3 sequence reads: CSVGQTDEQFF. The CDR3, as DNA: TGCAGCGTTGGACAGACAGACGAGCAGTTCTTC.

This chain links TRBV29-1 with TRBJ2-7, with D maybe TRBD2 (5 bases). CDR1 is SQVTM, CDR2 ANQGSEA, per germline. The CDR3 loop spans 13 amino acids. Trimming took off 1 base at V and 2 bases at J, with 9 bases between the two ends. CDR3 sequence: CSVEGPGAYEQYF. The CDR3, as DNA: TGCAGCGTTGAAGGGCCCGGGGCCTACGAGCAGTACTTC.

CDR3 loop: CASSHGGSRGGEQFF. The CDR3 region has the DNA TGTGCCAGCAGCCACGGAGGTAGCCGGGGGGGTGAGCAGTTCTTC. The chain has TRBV7-3 and TRBJ2-1; 8 bases are shared with TRBD2. The germline CDR1 and CDR2 sequences are SGHTA and FQGTGA. The CDR3 is 15 residues long. The V gene end was trimmed by 5 bases and the J gene end by 9 bases; junction bases not matched to a gene: 12.

This clone was recorded once. The chain employs TRBV15 and TRBJ1-5; no clear D gene. CDR1 LNHNV and CDR2 YYDKDF come from the germline V gene (reference sequence). The CDR3 extends over 15 amino acids. V lost 3 bases to trimming and J lost 5 bases, with 14 bases between them. CDR3 bases: TGTGCCACCAGCAGCTCGTTTTTGCGGGATCAGCCCCAGCATTTT. It encodes CATSSSFLRDQPQHF.

In this sample, this clone turned up a few times. The V and J genes are TRBV5-4 and TRBJ2-1; D possibly corresponds to TRBD2 (5 bases). The CDR3 length is 12 residues. Germline CDR1 and CDR2: SGHNT and YYREEE (reference sequence). Between the trimmed V and J ends, which lost 4 bases and 7 bases, there was a span of 9 bases. The CDR3 DNA is TGTGCCAGCAGCCCGGACTGGAATGAGCAGTTCTTC. Translated, it gives CASSPDWNEQFF.

A few counts support this clone. The chain combines TRBV6-5 with TRBJ1-3; no definite D call. V lost 6 bases to trimming and J lost 9 bases, with 12 bases between them. Germline lookup yields CDR1 MNHEY and CDR2 SVGAGI. The CDR3 runs 12 residues. The CDR3 region is CASSRHLGTIYF. The CDR3 DNA reads as TGTGCCAGCAGCAGACATCTGGGCACCATATATTTT.

This clone was recorded once. The gene calls are TRBV6-5 and TRBJ2-3, with 12 bases fitting TRBD2. CDR1 is MNHEY and CDR2 is SVGAGI in the germline V gene. Trimming cost V 3 bases and J 3 bases; bases outside gene matches: 4. This CDR3 has 16 amino acids. Here the CDR3 reads CASSYPSGGGTDTQYF. The DNA for the CDR3 is TGTGCCAGCAGTTATCCTAGCGGGGGGGGAACAGATACGCAGTATTTT.

The rearrangement joins TRBV6-5 to TRBJ1-6; D gene uncertain. CDR1 and CDR2 from the germline V gene are MNHEY and SVGAGI. V dropped 4 bases and J dropped 6 bases, with 13 bases sitting between them. There are 15 residues in the CDR3. The CDR3 reads CASSFSRDSNSPLHF. The CDR3 nucleotides are TGTGCCAGCAGTTTTTCACGGGATTCTAATTCACCCCTCCACTTT.

The rearrangement joins TRBV5-6 to TRBJ2-7; D is unclear. Germline CDR1 is SGHDT and CDR2 is YYEEEE. The CDR3 covers 14 residues. Trimming removed 2 bases from V and 3 bases from J, with 12 bases in between. The CDR3 region is CASSLPLVSYEQYF. As DNA, the CDR3 is TGTGCCAGCAGCTTACCCTTGGTGAGCTACGAGCAGTACTTC.

The rearrangement uses TRBV6-5 and TRBJ1-6; D is possibly TRBD1 (6 bases). CDR1 and CDR2 from the germline V gene are MNHEY and SVGAGI. V was clipped by 4 bases and J by 9 bases, with 19 bases between them. This CDR3 has 16 amino acids. CDR3 loop: CASSFSPRGSGSPLHF. CDR3 DNA sequence: TGTGCCAGCAGTTTCTCTCCCAGGGGTTCAGGTTCACCCCTCCACTTT.

The chain uses TRBV5-1 and TRBJ2-3; D not certain. In germline, CDR1 is SGHRS, CDR2 YFSETQ. This CDR3 is 15 amino acids long. V was pared by 0 bases and J by 5 bases, with 13 bases between. The CDR3 region has the DNA TGCGCCAGCAGCTTGGTGACACCAACCCAAGATACGCAGTATTTT. Its protein is CASSLVTPTQDTQYF.

J is TRBJ2-2 and V is TRBV11-3, with TRBD2 matching over 7 bases. The V segment lost 5 bases and the J segment 3 bases; nucleotides outside the gene matches: 12. Germline CDR1 and CDR2: SGHNT and YENEEA. This CDR3 is 17 amino acids long. The DNA of the CDR3 is TGTGCCAGCAGCCGGCGGGGGAGTCTGGGGGACACCGGGGAGCTGTTTTTT. It translates to CASSRRGSLGDTGELFF. The whole variable domain, remainder taken from reference TRBV11-3 and TRBJ2-2, is EAGVVQSPRYKIIEKKQPVAFWCNPISGHNTLYWYLQNLGQGPELLIRYENEEAVDDSQLPKDRFSAERLKGVDSTLKIQPAELGDSAVYLCASSRRGSLGDTGELFFGEGSRLTVL.

In its sample, this clone was seen a few times. The chain is built from TRBV21-1 and TRBJ1-3; the table's D call TRBD1 went unverified against the DNA. TRBV21-1 is noted as a pseudogene. The CDR3 is made up of 18 amino acids. The CDR3, as DNA: TGTGCCAGCAGCGCCAAAGGGACAGGGACGTGCTCTGGAAACACCATATATTTT. It specifies CASSAKGTGTCSGNTIYF.

The V call is TRBV5-1, the J call TRBJ2-5; the match to TRBD1 covers 7 bases. The CDR3 is 16 residues long. The V gene's germline CDR1 is SGHRS and CDR2 YFSETQ. Unmatched junction bases numbered 6, after V lost 0 bases and J lost 1 base. The CDR3 region has the DNA TGCGCCAGCAGCTTGGCGACAGGGCCCCCCCAAGAGACCCAGTACTTC. As protein: CASSLATGPPQETQYF.